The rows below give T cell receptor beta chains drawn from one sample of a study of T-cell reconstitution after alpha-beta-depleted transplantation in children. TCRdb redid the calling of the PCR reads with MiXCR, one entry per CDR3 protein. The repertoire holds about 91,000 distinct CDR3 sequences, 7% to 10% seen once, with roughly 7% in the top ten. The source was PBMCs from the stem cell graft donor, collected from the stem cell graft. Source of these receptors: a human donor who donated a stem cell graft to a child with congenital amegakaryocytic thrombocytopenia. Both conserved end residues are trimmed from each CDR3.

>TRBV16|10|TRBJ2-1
ASSQSMVEQF
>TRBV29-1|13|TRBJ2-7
SVEDRGQTSYEQY
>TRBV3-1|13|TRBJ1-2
ASSQESWEAYGYT
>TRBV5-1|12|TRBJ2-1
ASSLGQGANEQF
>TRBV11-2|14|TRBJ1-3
ASSPGPRSKGNTIY
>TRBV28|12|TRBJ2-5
ASSGQVRIETQY
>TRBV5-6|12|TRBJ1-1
ASSLDLMNTEAF
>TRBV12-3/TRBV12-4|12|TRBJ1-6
ASSLTGRNSPLH
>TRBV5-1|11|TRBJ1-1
ASSLAFRTEAF
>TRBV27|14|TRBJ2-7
ASSMIMRGASDEQY
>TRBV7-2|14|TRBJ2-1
ASRTGLVARGDEQF
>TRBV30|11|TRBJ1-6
ASLGTEDSPLH
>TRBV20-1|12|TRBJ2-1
SARGQGSYNEQF
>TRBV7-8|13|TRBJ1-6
ASSLNVVGNSPLH
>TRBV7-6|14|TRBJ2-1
ASSPDPRTNYNEQF
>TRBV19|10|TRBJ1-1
ASSNQDTEAF
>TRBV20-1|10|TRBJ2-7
SATDRTYEQY
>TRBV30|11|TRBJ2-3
AWSASTGATQY
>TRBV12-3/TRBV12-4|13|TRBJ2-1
ASSSRGAEYNEQF
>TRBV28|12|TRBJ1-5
ASSQTGMNQPQH
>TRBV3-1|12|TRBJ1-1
ASSQPGLGTEAF
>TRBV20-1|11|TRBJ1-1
SASMDSRTEAF
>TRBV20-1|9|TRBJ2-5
SARVRETQY
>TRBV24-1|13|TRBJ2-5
ATSDPTGTGKTQY
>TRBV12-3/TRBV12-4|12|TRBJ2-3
ATLGTGGFGTQY
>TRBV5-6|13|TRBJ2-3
ASSAGTSGVDTQY
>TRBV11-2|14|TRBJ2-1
ASSLNEGGPWNEQF
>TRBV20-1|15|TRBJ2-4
SAHHPGLAVAKNIQY
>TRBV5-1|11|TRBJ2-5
ASSLNRWETQY
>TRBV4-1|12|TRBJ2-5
ASSQGIVQETQY
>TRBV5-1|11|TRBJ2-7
ASASDGGNEQY
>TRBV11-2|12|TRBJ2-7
ASSFGWSTYEQY
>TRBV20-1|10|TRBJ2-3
SAGGGPDTQY
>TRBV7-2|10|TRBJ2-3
ASSWDTDTQY
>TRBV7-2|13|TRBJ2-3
ASSLLWGATDTQY
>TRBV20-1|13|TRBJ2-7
SARGLEAQAYEQY
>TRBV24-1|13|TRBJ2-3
ATSRGAGPTDTQY
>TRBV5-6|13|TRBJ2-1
ASSARVLSYNEQF
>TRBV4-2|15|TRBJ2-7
AISAGVETSGAGEQY
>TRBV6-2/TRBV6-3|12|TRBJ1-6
ASNGQAGNSPLH
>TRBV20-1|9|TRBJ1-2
RPGTRGGYT
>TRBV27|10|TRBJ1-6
ASSDSSSPLH
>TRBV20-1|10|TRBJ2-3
SAKEVTDTQY
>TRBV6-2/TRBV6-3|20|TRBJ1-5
ASSSEDAGRGYSLYRNQPQH
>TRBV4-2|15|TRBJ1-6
ASSQGGGLGYNSPLH
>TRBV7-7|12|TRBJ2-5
ASSPELSSETQY
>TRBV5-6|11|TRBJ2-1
ASSSPGSNEQF
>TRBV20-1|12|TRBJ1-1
SARVGGRNTEAF
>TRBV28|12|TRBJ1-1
ASSLGGRDTEAF
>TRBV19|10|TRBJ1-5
ASSIRDQPQH
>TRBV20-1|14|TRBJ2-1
SASPSGPRIFNEQF
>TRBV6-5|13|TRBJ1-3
ASSYSISSGNTIY
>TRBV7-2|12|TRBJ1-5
ASSGSGSNQPQH
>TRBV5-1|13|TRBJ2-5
ASSLVPGPTETQY
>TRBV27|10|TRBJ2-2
ASSLLGGELF
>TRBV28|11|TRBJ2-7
ASSPLGTYEQY
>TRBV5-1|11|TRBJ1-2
ASSPNFNYGYT
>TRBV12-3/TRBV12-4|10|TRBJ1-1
ASTLIGTEAF